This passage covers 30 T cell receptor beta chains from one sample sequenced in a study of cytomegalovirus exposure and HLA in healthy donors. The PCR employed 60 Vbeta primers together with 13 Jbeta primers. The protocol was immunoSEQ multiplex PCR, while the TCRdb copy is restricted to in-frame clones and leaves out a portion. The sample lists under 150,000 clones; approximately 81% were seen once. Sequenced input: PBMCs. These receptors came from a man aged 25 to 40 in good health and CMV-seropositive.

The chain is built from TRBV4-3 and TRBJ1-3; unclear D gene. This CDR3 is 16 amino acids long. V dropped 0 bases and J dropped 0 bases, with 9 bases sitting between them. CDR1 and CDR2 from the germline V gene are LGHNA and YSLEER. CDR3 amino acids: CASSQEWAGSGNTIYF. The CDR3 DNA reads TGCGCCAGCAGCCAAGAATGGGCCGGCTCTGGAAACACCATATATTTT.

In DNA, the CDR3 is TGTGCCAGCAGGGCCGGACTAGCGGGAGGAAGGGAGACCCAGTACTTC. This gives the protein CASRAGLAGGRETQYF. The chain links TRBV2 to TRBJ2-5; TRBD2 matches 14 bases. J was trimmed by 5 bases and V by 6 bases; bases with no gene match: 8. This CDR3 region has 16 residues. Germline assignment: CDR1 SNHLY and CDR2 FYNNEI.

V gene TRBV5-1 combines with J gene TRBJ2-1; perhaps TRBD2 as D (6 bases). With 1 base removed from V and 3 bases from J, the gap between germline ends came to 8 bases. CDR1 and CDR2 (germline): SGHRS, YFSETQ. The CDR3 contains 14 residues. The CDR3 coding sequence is TGCGCCAGCAGCTTGCGGGGGAGCTACAATGAGCAGTTCTTC. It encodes CASSLRGSYNEQFF. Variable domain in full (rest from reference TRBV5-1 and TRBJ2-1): KAGVTQTPRYLIKTRGQQVTLSCSPISGHRSVSWYQQTPGQGLQFLFEYFSETQRNKGNFPGRFSGRQFSNSRSEMNVSTLELGDSALYLCASSLRGSYNEQFFGPGTRLTVL.

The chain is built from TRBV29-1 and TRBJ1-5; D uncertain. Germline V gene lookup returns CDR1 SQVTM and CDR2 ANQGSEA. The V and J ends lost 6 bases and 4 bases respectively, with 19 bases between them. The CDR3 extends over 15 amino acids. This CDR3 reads CSVRTRGSGNQPQHF. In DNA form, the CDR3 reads TGCAGCGTCAGAACTCGGGGTTCGGGGAATCAGCCCCAGCATTTT.

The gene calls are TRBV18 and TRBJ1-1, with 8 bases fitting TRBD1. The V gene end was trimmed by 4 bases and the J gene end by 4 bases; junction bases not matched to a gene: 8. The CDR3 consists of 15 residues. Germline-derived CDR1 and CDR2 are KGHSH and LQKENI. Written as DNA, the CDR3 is TGTGCCAGCTCACTATCTGGACAGGGAGGCACTGAAGCTTTCTTT. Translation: CASSLSGQGGTEAFF.

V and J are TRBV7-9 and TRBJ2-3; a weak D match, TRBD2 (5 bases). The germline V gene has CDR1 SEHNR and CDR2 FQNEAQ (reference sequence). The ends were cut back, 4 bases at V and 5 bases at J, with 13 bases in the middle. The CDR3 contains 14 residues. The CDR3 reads CASSYGPRGDTQYF. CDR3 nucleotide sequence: TGTGCCAGCAGCTACGGCCCCCGGGGAGATACGCAGTATTTT. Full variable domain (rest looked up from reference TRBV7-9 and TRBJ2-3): DTGVSQNPRHKITKRGQNVTFRCDPISEHNRLYWYRQTLGQGPEFLTYFQNEAQLEKSRLLSDRFSAERPKGSFSTLEIQRTEQGDSAMYLCASSYGPRGDTQYFGPGTRLTVL.

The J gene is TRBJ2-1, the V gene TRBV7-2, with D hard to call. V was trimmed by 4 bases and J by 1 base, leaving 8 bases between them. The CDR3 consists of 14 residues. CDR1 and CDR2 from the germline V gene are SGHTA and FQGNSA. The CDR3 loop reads CASSSPRSYNEQFF. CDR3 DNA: TGTGCCAGCAGCTCCCCCCGGTCCTACAATGAGCAGTTCTTC.

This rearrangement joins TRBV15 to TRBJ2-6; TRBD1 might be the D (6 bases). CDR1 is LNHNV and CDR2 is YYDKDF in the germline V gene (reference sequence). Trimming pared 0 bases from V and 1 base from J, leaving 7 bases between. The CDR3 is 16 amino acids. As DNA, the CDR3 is TGTGCCACCAGCAGAGATCAGGGGTCTGGGGCCAACGTCCTGACTTTC. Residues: CATSRDQGSGANVLTF.

CDR3 sequence reads: CASRNSGSLWNEQFF. The CDR3 region has the DNA TGTGCCAGCAGAAATAGCGGGAGTCTATGGAATGAGCAGTTCTTC. J is TRBJ2-1 and V is TRBV27; 9 nucleotides align to TRBD2. Germline V lookup: CDR1 MNHEY, CDR2 SMNVEV (reference sequence). CDR3 length: 15 amino acids. V shed 6 bases, J shed 7 bases, and the junction held 10 bases outside the gene matches.

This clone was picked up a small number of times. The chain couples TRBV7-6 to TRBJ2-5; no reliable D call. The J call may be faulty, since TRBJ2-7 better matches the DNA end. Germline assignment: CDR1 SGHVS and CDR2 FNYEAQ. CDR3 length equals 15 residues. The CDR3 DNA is TGTGCCAGCAGCTTAGGGTCGCGACTCTCCTACGAGCAGTACTTC. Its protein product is CASSLGSRLSYEQYF.

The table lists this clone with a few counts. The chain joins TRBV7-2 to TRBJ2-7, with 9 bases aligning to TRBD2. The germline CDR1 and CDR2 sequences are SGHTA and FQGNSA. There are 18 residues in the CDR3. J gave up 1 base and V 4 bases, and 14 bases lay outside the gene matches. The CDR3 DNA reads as TGTGCCAGCAGCTCGATTCTAACTAGCGGGCGCTCGTCCTACGAGCAGTACTTC. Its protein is CASSSILTSGRSSYEQYF.

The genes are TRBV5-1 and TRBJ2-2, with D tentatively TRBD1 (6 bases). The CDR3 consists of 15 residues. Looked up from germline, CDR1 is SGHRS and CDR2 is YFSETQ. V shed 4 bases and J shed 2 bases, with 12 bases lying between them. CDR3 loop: CASSPGQPNTGELFF. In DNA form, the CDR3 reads TGCGCCAGCAGCCCAGGACAGCCAAACACCGGGGAGCTGTTTTTT.

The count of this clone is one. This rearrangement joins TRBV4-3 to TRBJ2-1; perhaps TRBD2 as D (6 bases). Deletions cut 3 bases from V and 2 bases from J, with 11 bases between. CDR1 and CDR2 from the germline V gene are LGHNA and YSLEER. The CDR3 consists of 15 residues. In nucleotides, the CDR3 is TGCGCCAGCAGCCATTACGGGGGAGCCTACAATGAGCAGTTCTTC. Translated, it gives CASSHYGGAYNEQFF.

CDR3 sequence (DNA): TGCGCCAGCAGTCCTAGCGCAGGCAACGAGCAGTACTTC. It specifies CASSPSAGNEQYF. The chain links TRBV4-3 to TRBJ2-7; the D gene is possibly TRBD2 (6 bases). V shed 6 bases and J shed 5 bases, with 14 bases lying between them. The CDR3 is 13 amino acids. Germline CDR1 and CDR2: LGHNA and YSLEER.

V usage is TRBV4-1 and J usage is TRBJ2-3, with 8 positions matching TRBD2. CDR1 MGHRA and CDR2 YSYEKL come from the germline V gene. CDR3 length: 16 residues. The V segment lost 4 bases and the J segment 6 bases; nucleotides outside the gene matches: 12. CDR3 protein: CASSPGRVAGSDTQYF. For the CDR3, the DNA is TGCGCCAGCAGCCCCGGCCGGGTAGCGGGATCGGATACGCAGTATTTT.

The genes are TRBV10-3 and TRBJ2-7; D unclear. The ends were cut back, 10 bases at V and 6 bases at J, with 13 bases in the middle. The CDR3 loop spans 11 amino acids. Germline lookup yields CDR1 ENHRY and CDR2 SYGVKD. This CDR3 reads CATQSSLEQYF. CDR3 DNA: TGTGCCACCCAATCGAGTCTCGAGCAGTACTTC.

CDR3 sequence (DNA): TGTGCCAGCAGTGAACTGAGCGGGGAGCTGTTTTTT. Encoded protein: CASSELSGELFF. V gene TRBV2 combines with J gene TRBJ2-2; D is unresolved. V lost 2 bases to trimming and J lost 7 bases, with 5 bases between them. The CDR3 is made up of 12 amino acids. Per germline, CDR1 SNHLY and CDR2 FYNNEI.

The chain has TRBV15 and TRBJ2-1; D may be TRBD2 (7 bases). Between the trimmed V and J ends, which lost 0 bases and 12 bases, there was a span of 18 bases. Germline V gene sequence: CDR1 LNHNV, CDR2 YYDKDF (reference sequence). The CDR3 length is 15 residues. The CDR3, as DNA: TGTGCCACCAGCAGAGATAAAGGGGGGGGACGAGGGCAGTTCTTC. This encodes CATSRDKGGGRGQFF.

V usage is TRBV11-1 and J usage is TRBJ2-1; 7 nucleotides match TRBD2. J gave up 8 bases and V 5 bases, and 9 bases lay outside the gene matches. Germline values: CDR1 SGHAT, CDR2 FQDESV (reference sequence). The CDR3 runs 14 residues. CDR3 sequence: CASSPTAGVYEQFF. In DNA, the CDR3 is TGTGCCAGCAGCCCCACGGCGGGAGTCTATGAGCAGTTCTTC.

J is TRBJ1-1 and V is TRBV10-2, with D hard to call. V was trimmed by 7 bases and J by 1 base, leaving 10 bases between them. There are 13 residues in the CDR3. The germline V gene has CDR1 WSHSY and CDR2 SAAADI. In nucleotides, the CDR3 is TGCGCCAGCACCTCATCGGGGAACACTGAAGCTTTCTTT. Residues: CASTSSGNTEAFF.

In DNA, the CDR3 is TGTGCCAGCAGCCCCGCTAGCGGGGGGCCGCGAAGTGAGCAGTTCTTC. This gives the protein CASSPASGGPRSEQFF. The chain links TRBV11-3 to TRBJ2-1; TRBD2 aligns across 11 bases. Germline CDR1 and CDR2: SGHNT and YENEEA. V gave up 5 bases and J gave up 9 bases; unmatched junction bases: 12. The CDR3 consists of 16 residues.

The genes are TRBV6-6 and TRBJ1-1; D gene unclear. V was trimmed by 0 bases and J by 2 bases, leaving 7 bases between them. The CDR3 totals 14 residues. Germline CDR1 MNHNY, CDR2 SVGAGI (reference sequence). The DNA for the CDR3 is TGTGCCAGCAGTTACTCGTATTTTAACACTGAAGCTTTCTTT. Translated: CASSYSYFNTEAFF.

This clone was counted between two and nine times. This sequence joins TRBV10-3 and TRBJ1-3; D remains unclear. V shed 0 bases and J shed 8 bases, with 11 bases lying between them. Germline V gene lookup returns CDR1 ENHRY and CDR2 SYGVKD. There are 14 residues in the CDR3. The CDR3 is CAISESSGYDTIYF. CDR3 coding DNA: TGTGCCATCAGTGAGTCATCGGGGTACGACACCATATATTTT.

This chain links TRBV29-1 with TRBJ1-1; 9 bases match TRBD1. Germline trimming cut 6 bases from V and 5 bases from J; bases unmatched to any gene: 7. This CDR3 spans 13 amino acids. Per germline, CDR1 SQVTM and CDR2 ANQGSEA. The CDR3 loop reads CSVINRGRTEAFF. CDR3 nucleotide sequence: TGCAGCGTAATTAACAGGGGGCGGACTGAAGCTTTCTTT.

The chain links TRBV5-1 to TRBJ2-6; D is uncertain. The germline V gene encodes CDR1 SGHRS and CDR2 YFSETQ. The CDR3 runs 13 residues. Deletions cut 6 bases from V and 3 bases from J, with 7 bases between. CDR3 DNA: TGCGCCAGCAAACCACATGGGGCCAACGTCCTGACTTTC. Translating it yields CASKPHGANVLTF.

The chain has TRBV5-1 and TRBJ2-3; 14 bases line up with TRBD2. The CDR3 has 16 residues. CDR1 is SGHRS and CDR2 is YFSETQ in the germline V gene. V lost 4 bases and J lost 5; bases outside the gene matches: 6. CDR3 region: CASSPGTSGSLDTQYF. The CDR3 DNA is TGCGCCAGCAGCCCAGGGACTAGCGGGAGCTTAGATACGCAGTATTTT.

The CDR3 nucleotides are TGCGCCAGCGGGACAGGGAGCTCCTACGAGCAGTACTTC. Protein product: CASGTGSSYEQYF. The chain employs TRBV10-1 and TRBJ2-7, with 9 positions matching TRBD1. The germline gives CDR1 WNHNN, CDR2 SYGVQD (reference sequence). CDR3 size: 13 residues. After removal of 8 bases from V and 0 bases from J, the junction contained 2 bases not matched to a gene.

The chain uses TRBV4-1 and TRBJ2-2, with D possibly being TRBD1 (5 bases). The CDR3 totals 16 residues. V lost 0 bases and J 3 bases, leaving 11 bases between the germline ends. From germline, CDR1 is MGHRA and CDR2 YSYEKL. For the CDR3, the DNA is TGCGCCAGCAGCCAAGATGACAGCACCTACACCGGGGAGCTGTTTTTT. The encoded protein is CASSQDDSTYTGELFF.

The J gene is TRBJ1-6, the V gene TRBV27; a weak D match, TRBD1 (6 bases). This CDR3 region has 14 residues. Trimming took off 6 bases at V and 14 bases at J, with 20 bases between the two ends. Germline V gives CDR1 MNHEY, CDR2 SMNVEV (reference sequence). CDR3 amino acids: CASSYGQPERTLHF. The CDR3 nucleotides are TGTGCCAGCAGCTACGGACAGCCCGAGCGAACCCTCCACTTT.

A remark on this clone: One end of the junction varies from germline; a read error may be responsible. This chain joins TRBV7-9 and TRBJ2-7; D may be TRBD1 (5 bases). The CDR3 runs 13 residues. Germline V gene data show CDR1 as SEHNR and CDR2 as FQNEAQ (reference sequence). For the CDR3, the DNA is TGTTCCAGCAGCTTAAGACAGTCCTACGAGCAGTACTTC. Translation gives CSSSLRQSYEQYF.